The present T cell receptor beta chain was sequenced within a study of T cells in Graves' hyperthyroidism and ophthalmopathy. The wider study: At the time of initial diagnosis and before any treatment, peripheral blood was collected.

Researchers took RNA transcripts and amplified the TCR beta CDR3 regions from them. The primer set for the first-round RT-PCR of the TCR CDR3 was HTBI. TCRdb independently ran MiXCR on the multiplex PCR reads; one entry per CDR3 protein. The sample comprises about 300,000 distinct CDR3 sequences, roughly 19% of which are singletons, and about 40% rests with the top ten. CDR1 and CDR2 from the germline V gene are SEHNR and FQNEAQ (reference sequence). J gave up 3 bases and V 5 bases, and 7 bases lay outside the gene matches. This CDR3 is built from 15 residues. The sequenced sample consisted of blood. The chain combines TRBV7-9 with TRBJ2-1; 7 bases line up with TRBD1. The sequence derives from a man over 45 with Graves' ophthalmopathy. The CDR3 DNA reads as TGTGCCAGCAGCCAATACGGGACAGTCTACAATGAGCAGTTCTTC. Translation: CASSQYGTVYNEQFF.